These 23 T cell receptor beta chains came from one sample sequenced in a study of CD4 T cells in relation to SARS-CoV-2 and coronaviruses. The unexposed donors gave CD4+ T cells in about 2011-2019, prior to COVID-19. Profiling relied on immunoSEQ multiplex PCR, and the TCRdb table lists in-frame clones only, not all of them. The sample gives approximately 59,000 clones, about 90% of which show up once; around 1.5% is in the top ten. The sequencing input was memory CD4+ T cells from PBMCs. The receptor set was obtained from a human donor in good health.

The gene calls are TRBV5-5 and TRBJ1-5; D is ambiguous. The germline V and J ends were trimmed by 4 bases and 1 base, with 12 bases remaining between them. CDR3 length: 15 amino acids. CDR1 is SGHKS, CDR2 YYEKEE, per germline (reference sequence). CDR3 nucleotide sequence: TGTGCCAGCAGCCCGGGGTTCAGGAGCAATCAGCCCCAGCATTTT. Translation: CASSPGFRSNQPQHF.

The chain carries TRBV9 and TRBJ1-2, with D perhaps matching TRBD1 (6 bases). V was shortened by 4 bases and J by 2 bases, with 15 bases between the two germline ends. There are 15 residues in the CDR3. CDR1 is SGDLS, CDR2 YYNGEE, per germline. CDR3 protein: CASSPLGGGNYGYTF. As DNA, the CDR3 is TGTGCCAGCAGCCCATTGGGGGGGGGCAACTATGGCTACACCTTC.

This clone has just one count. This chain joins TRBV5-6 and TRBJ1-2, with TRBD1 matching over 10 bases. V shed 5 bases and J 7 bases; nucleotides not matched to a gene: 14. The V gene's germline CDR1 is SGHDT and CDR2 YYEEEE. This CDR3 is built from 16 residues. The CDR3 DNA reads as TGTGCCAGCAGTTTACTCCGGGACAGGGGATATGGTGGCTACACCTTC. Translation: CASSLLRDRGYGGYTF.

V and J are TRBV10-3 and TRBJ2-7; D tentatively reads TRBD1 or TRBD2 (5 bases each). The length of the CDR3 is 14 residues. Trimming left V 6 bases short and J 3 bases short, with 15 bases between. Germline CDR1 ENHRY, CDR2 SYGVKD. The CDR3 bases are TGTGCCATCAGCGATCCGGGGACGGGCTACGAGCAGTACTTC. This encodes CAISDPGTGYEQYF.

This clone showed up just a few times. The genes are TRBV5-6 and TRBJ1-1; perhaps TRBD1 as D (5 bases). CDR1 and CDR2 from the germline V gene are SGHDT and YYEEEE. CDR3 length: 17 amino acids. V lost 0 bases and J 1 base, leaving 16 bases between the germline ends. In DNA, the CDR3 is TGTGCCAGCAGCTTGGAAGGGGCTGGAGCTTGGAACACTGAAGCTTTCTTT. This encodes CASSLEGAGAWNTEAFF.

The chain has TRBV7-2 and TRBJ1-1, with D unresolved. V was shortened by 1 base and J by 1 base, with 10 bases between the two germline ends. Germline assignment: CDR1 SGHTA and CDR2 FQGNSA. The CDR3 runs 15 residues. This CDR3 is CASSLGGLTNTEAFF. The CDR3, as DNA: TGTGCCAGCAGCTTAGGTGGACTCACGAACACTGAAGCTTTCTTT.

This rearrangement joins TRBV7-3 to TRBJ1-2; no reliable D call. Germline V CDR1 and CDR2: SGHTA, FQGTGA. The ends were cut back, 2 bases at V and 4 bases at J, with 14 bases in the middle. The CDR3 spans 15 residues. This CDR3 reads CASSLQPGGGYGYTF. As DNA, the CDR3 is TGTGCCAGCAGCTTACAGCCCGGAGGTGGCTATGGCTACACCTTC.

The rearrangement joins TRBV10-2 to TRBJ2-5, with 7 bases fitting TRBD1. J gave up 7 bases and V 6 bases, and 11 bases lay outside the gene matches. Germline CDR1 reads WSHSY; CDR2 reads SAAADI. CDR3 length: 14 amino acids. The CDR3 protein is CASRLSGTERTQYF. The DNA of the CDR3 is TGCGCCAGCAGGCTATCCGGGACAGAGCGGACCCAGTACTTC.

The chain links TRBV5-6 to TRBJ2-5, with 7 bases matching TRBD2. The ends lost 0 bases at V and 5 bases at J; junction bases unmatched: 4. The CDR3 covers 14 residues. The germline CDR1 and CDR2 sequences are SGHDT and YYEEEE. The CDR3 spells CASSLGGRDETQYF. In DNA, the CDR3 is TGTGCCAGCAGCTTGGGGGGGAGGGATGAGACCCAGTACTTC. The complete variable domain, with remaining parts taken from reference TRBV5-6 and TRBJ2-5, reads DAGVTQSPTHLIKTRGQQVTLRCSPKSGHDTVSWYQQALGQGPQFIFQYYEEEERQRGNFPDRFSGHQFPNYSSELNVNALLLGDSALYLCASSLGGRDETQYFGPGTRLLVL.

The chain employs TRBV27 and TRBJ1-3; perhaps TRBD1 as D (6 bases). This CDR3 spans 15 amino acids. V lost 5 bases and J 0 bases, leaving 11 bases between the germline ends. The germline V gene encodes CDR1 MNHEY and CDR2 SMNVEV (reference sequence). This CDR3 reads CASSIDRFSGNTIYF. The CDR3 DNA reads as TGTGCCAGCAGTATAGACAGGTTCTCTGGAAACACCATATATTTT.

The J gene is TRBJ2-3, the V gene TRBV19, with no clear D. Germline loops: CDR1 LNHDA, CDR2 SQIVND (reference sequence). The germline V and J ends were trimmed by 3 bases and 4 bases, with 8 bases remaining between them. The CDR3 is made up of 13 amino acids. CDR3 sequence (DNA): TGTGCCAGTAGTATTATCAAGGCAGATACGCAGTATTTT. It translates to CASSIIKADTQYF.

Of note for this clone: Germline is not matched at one junction end, which may reflect a read error. The chain joins TRBV28 to TRBJ1-2; tentative D call: TRBD1 (6 bases). The CDR3 has 12 amino acids. CDR1 is MDHEN, CDR2 SYDVKM, per germline. In DNA, the CDR3 is TGTGCCAGCAGCACCTACCCCGGTGGACAGCACTTC. Its protein product is CASSTYPGGQHF.

The chain has TRBV24-1 and TRBJ2-1; 9 bases match TRBD1. This CDR3 spans 16 amino acids. V was clipped by 3 bases and J by 5 bases; unmatched bases: 7. Germline values: CDR1 KGHDR, CDR2 SFDVKD. CDR3 sequence: CATSDGTGSYNNEQFF. CDR3 nucleotide sequence: TGTGCCACCAGTGATGGGACAGGGAGTTACAACAATGAGCAGTTCTTC.

The V gene is TRBV30, the J gene TRBJ1-5; D perhaps matches TRBD1 (5 bases). Germline CDR1 and CDR2: GTSNPN and SVGIG (reference sequence). Trimming shortened V by 3 bases and J by 7 bases, and 22 bases separated the two germline ends. The CDR3 loop spans 16 amino acids. CDR3 protein: CAWSLGGPRNGQPQHF. The CDR3 DNA sequence: TGTGCCTGGAGCCTCGGGGGACCCAGGAATGGCCAGCCCCAGCATTTT. Looking up the rest from reference TRBV30 and TRBJ1-5 gives the full variable domain: SQTIHQWPATLVQPVGSPLSLECTVEGTSNPNLYWYRQAAGRGLQLLFYSVGIGQISSEVPQNLSASRPQDRQFILSSKKLLLSDSGFYLCAWSLGGPRNGQPQHFGDGTRLSIL.

The V and J genes are TRBV6-2 or TRBV6-3 and TRBJ2-7, with 8 bases identical to TRBD1. V lost 2 bases to trimming and J lost 5 bases; unmatched junction nucleotides: 8. The CDR3 runs to 15 residues. The germline V gene has CDR1 MNHEY and CDR2 SVGEGT. The CDR3 is CASSYTRGPGHEQYF. The CDR3 DNA reads as TGTGCCAGCAGTTACACCAGGGGGCCTGGCCACGAGCAGTACTTC.

The genes are TRBV9 and TRBJ2-1, with D hard to call. With 0 bases removed from V and 2 bases from J, the gap between germline ends came to 9 bases. This CDR3 contains 15 residues. Per the germline V gene, CDR1 is SGDLS and CDR2 is YYNGEE. The CDR3 DNA sequence: TGTGCCAGCAGCGTAGAGGCCCATACCTACAATGAGCAGTTCTTC. Its translation: CASSVEAHTYNEQFF.

V gene TRBV7-6 combines with J gene TRBJ2-7, with D perhaps matching TRBD2 (5 bases). Germline assignment: CDR1 SGHVS and CDR2 FNYEAQ. V was clipped by 4 bases and J by 6 bases, with 10 bases between them. The CDR3 sequence is 12 residues long. The DNA for the CDR3 is TGTGCCAGCAGCTCCATAGAGGGCGAGCAGTACTTC. Its translation is CASSSIEGEQYF.

The genes are TRBV6-1 and TRBJ2-7; the match to TRBD2 covers 10 bases. The CDR3 covers 15 residues. V dropped 8 bases and J dropped 5; count of bases not matched to a gene: 12. Per germline, CDR1 MNHNS and CDR2 SASEGT. CDR3 in DNA: TGTGCCAGCCGATTCGCGGGGCTAGCGGGAGACGAGCAGTACTTC. Protein product: CASRFAGLAGDEQYF.

The genes are TRBV5-4 and TRBJ1-1; no clear D. Looked up from germline, CDR1 is SGHNT and CDR2 is YYREEE (reference sequence). The V and J ends lost 0 bases and 7 bases respectively, with 13 bases between them. This CDR3 is built from 14 residues. The CDR3 sequence is CASSLAGEGGEAFF. In DNA form, the CDR3 reads TGTGCCAGCAGCTTGGCCGGGGAGGGTGGTGAAGCTTTCTTT.

The chain combines TRBV3-1 (or the pseudogene TRBV3-2) with TRBJ2-7; possibly TRBD2 for D (5 bases). The CDR3 runs to 16 residues. V lost 5 bases to trimming and J lost 0 bases, with 17 bases between them. Germline V gene data show CDR1 as LGHDT and CDR2 as YNNKEL (reference sequence). In DNA, the CDR3 is TGTGCCAGCAGCTCAAGAGAGGGTGTGGGCTCCTACGAGCAGTACTTC. Protein: CASSSREGVGSYEQYF.

The rearrangement uses TRBV18 and TRBJ2-3; 7 bases are shared with TRBD2. In germline, CDR1 is KGHSH, CDR2 LQKENI. The CDR3 has 15 residues. V lost 2 bases to trimming and J lost 1 base; unmatched junction nucleotides: 3. For the CDR3, the DNA is TGTGCCAGCTCACCAGTTACTAGCGGCACAGATACGCAGTATTTT. Translated: CASSPVTSGTDTQYF.

This clone was detected only once. V usage is TRBV19 and J usage is TRBJ2-3; TRBD2 aligns across 14 bases. The CDR3 sequence is 15 residues long. The trim removed 6 bases at V and 5 bases at J, leaving 4 bases unmatched. Looked up from germline, CDR1 is LNHDA and CDR2 is SQIVND (reference sequence). The DNA for the CDR3 is TGTGCCAGTAGGGGACTAGCGGGAGTGGGAGATACGCAGTATTTT. It translates to CASRGLAGVGDTQYF.

The CDR3: CASSVDGRGDTEAFF. The CDR3 nucleotides are TGTGCCAGCAGCGTAGACGGCCGCGGGGACACTGAAGCTTTCTTT. The chain has TRBV9 and TRBJ1-1; no definite D call. CDR3 size: 15 residues. Trimming took 0 bases from V and 3 from J, leaving 12 bases between them. Germline V gene lookup returns CDR1 SGDLS and CDR2 YYNGEE.